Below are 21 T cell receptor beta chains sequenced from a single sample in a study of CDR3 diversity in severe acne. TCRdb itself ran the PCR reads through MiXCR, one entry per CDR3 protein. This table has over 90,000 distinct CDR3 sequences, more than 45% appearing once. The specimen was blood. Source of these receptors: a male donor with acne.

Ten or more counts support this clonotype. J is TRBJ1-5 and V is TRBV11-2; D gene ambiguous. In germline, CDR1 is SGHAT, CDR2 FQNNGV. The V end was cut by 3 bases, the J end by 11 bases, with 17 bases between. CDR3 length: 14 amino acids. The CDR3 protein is CASSLERGFGTQHF. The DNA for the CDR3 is TGTGCCAGCAGCTTGGAACGAGGTTTTGGGACCCAGCATTTT.

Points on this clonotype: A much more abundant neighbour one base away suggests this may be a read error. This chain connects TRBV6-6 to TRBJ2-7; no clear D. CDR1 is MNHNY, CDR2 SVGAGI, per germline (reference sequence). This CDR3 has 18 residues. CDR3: CAGSYAYSRHEIGPEQYF. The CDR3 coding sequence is TGTGCCGGCAGTTACGCTTACAGCCGACATGAGATTGGGCCCGAGCAGTACTTC.

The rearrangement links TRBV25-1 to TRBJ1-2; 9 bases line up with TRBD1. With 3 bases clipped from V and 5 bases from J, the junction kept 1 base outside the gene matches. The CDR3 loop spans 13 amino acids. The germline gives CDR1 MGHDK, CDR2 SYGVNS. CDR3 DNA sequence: TGTGCCAGCAGTGACGGACAGGGGTATGGCTACACCTTC. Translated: CASSDGQGYGYTF.

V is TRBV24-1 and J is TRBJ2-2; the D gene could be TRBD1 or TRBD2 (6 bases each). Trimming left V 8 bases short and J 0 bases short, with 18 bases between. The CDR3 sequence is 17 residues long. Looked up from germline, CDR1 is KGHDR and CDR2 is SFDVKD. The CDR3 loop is CATTKGGGAANTGELFF. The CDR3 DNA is TGTGCCACCACGAAGGGGGGCGGGGCAGCGAACACCGGGGAGCTGTTTTTT.

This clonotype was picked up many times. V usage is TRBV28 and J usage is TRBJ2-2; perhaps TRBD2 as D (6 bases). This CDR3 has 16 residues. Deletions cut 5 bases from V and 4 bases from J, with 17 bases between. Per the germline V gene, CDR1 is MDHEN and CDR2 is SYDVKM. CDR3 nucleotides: TGTGCCAGCAGTCCCCGCAGGGCGGGAAGCACCGGGGAGCTGTTTTTT. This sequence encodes CASSPRRAGSTGELFF.

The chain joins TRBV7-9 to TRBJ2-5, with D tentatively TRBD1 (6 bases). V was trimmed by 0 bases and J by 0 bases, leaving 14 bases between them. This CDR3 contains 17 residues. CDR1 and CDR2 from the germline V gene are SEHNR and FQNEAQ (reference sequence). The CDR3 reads CASSLALAGVDQETQYF. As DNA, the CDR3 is TGTGCCAGCAGCTTAGCATTGGCAGGGGTTGACCAAGAGACCCAGTACTTC.

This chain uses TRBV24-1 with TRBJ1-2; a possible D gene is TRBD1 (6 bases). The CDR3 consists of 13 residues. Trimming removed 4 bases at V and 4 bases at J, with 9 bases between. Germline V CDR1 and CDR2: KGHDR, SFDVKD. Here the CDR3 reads CATSESRGYGYTF. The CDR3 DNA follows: TGTGCCACCAGTGAGAGCAGGGGCTATGGCTACACCTTC.

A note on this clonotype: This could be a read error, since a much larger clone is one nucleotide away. CDR3 DNA sequence: TGCAGTGCGGGACGGGGGGAAAGCAATCAGCCCCAGCATTTT. Its translation is CSAGRGESNQPQHF. The genes are TRBV20-1 and TRBJ1-5; D possibly corresponds to TRBD1 (5 bases). The ends were cut back, 6 bases at V and 1 base at J, with 13 bases in the middle. The CDR3 totals 14 residues. CDR1 is DFQATT and CDR2 is SNEGSKA in the germline V gene (reference sequence).

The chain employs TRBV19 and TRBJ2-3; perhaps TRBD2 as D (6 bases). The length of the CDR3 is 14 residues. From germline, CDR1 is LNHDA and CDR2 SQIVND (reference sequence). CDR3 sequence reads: CAAGAGPHTDTQYF. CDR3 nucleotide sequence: TGTGCGGCTGGGGCGGGACCGCACACAGATACGCAGTATTTT.

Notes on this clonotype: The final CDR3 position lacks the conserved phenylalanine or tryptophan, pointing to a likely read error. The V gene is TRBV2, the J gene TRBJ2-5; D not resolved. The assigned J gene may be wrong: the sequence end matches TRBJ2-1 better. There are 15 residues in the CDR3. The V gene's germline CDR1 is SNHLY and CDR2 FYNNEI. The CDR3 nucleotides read TGTGCCAGCAGTGAAGGGGCGGAAGATGGAGAGACCCAGTTCCTC. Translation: CASSEGAEDGETQFL.

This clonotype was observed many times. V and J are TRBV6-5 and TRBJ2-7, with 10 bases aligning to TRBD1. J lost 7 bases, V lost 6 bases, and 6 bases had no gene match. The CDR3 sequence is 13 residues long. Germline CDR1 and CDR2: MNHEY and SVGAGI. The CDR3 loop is CASRRQGAGEQYF. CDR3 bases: TGTGCCAGCAGACGACAGGGGGCGGGTGAGCAGTACTTC.

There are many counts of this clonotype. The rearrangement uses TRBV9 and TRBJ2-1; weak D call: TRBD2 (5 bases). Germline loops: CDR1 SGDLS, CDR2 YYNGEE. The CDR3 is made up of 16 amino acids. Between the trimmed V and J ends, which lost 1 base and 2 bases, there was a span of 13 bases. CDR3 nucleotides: TGTGCCAGCAGCGTACGGGGAACTCCCCCCTACAATGAGCAGTTCTTC. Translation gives CASSVRGTPPYNEQFF.

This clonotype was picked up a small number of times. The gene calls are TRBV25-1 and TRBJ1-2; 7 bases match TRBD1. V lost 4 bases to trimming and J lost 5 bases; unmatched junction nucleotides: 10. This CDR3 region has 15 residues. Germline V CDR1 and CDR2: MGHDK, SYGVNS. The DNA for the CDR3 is TGTGCCAGCAGTGTTCCCAACACAGGGGAGTATGGCTACACCTTC. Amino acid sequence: CASSVPNTGEYGYTF.

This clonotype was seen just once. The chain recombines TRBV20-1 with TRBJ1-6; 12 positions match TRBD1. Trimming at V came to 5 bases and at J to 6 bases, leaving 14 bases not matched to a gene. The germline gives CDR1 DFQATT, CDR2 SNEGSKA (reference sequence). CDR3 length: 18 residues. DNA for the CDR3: TGCAGTGCTCGTGCGACGCCCGGGACAGGGGGCGGTAATTCACCCCTCCACTTT. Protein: CSARATPGTGGGNSPLHF.

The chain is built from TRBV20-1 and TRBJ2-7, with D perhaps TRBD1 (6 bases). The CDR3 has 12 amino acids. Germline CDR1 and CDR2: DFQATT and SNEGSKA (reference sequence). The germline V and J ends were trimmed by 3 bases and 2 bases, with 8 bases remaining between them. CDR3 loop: CSASDRTYEQYF. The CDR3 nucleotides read TGCAGTGCTAGCGACAGGACCTACGAGCAGTACTTC.

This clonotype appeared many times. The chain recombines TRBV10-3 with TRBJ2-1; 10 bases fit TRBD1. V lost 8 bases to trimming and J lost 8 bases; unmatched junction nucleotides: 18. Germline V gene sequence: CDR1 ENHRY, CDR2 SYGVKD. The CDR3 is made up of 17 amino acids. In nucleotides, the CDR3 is TGTGCCATCGCCTCAGGGGACAGGGGACAGGATCGTGATGAGCAGTTCTTC. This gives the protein CAIASGDRGQDRDEQFF.

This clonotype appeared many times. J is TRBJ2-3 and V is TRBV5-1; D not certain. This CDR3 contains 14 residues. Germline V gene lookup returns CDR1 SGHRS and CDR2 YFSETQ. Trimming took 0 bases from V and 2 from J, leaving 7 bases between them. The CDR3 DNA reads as TGCGCCAGCAGCTTGGGAGCCGTCACAGATACGCAGTATTTT. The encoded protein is CASSLGAVTDTQYF.

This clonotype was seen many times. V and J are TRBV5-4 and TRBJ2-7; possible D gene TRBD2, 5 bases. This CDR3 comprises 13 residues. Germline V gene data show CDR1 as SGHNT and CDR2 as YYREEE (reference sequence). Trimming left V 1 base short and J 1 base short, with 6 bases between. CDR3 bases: TGTGCCAGCAGCTTGCGAGGGTCCTACGAGCAGTACTTC. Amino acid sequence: CASSLRGSYEQYF. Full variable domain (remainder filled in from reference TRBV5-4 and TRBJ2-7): ETGVTQSPTHLIKTRGQQVTLRCSSQSGHNTVSWYQQALGQGPQFIFQYYREEENGRGNFPPRFSGLQFPNYSSELNVNALELDDSALYLCASSLRGSYEQYFGPGTRLTVT.

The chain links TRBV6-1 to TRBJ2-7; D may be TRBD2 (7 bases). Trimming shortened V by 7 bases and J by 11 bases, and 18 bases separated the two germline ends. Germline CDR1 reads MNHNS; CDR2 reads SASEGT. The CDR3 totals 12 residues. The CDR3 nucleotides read TGTGCCAGCATAAGGGGGGGGCAGGGCGAGTACTTC. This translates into CASIRGGQGEYF.

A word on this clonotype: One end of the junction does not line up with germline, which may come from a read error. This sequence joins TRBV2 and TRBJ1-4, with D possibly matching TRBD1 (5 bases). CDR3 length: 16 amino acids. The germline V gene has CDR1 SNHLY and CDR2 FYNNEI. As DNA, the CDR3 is TGTGCCAGCAGGGGAGGATATCGGAAACAAGGACGGGACTGTTCATTT. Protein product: CASRGGYRKQGRDCSF. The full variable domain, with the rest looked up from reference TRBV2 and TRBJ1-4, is EPEVTQTPSHQVTQMGQEVILRCVPISNHLYFYWYRQILGQKVEFLVSFYNNEISEKSEIFDDQFSVERPDGSNFTLKIRSTKLEDSAMYFCASRGGYRKQGRDCSFGSGTQLSVL.

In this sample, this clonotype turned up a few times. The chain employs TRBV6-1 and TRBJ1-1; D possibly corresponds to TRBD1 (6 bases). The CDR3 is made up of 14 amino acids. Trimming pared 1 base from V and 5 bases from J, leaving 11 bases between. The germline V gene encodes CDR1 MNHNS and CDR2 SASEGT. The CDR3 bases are TGTGCCAGCAGTGAAGGTGGGACAAGGACTGAAGCTTTCTTT. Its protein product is CASSEGGTRTEAFF.